This T cell receptor beta chain was recovered during a study of cytomegalovirus exposure and HLA in healthy donors. PCR was performed using 60 Vbeta and 13 Jbeta primers. Only in-frame clones appear in the TCRdb table, and some are missing; sequencing was by immunoSEQ multiplex PCR. The data show approximately 150,000 clones, roughly 76% seen once. The V gene lost 5 bases and the J gene lost 11 bases, with 21 bases spanning the gap. CDR1 and CDR2 (germline): SGHVS, FNYEAQ. The CDR3 runs to 15 residues. V usage is TRBV7-6 and J usage is TRBJ1-4; D gene unclear. This clonotype was sampled from a woman aged 18-29 years in good health and CMV-seropositive. Specimen: PBMCs. Written as DNA, the CDR3 is TGTGCCAGCAGCCCCCAAGATGGTGGACGGGGTAAACTGTTTTTT. It translates to CASSPQDGGRGKLFF.